This T cell receptor (beta chain) came from a study of OX40 agonist ivuxolimab in advanced cancers. Overall study: Participants, around 80% male, averaged roughly 59 years of age, ranging from about 23 to 79.

With regard to this clone: Its antigen is undetermined.

The data were produced by immunoSEQ multiplex PCR, yet TCRdb's version contains in-frame clones alone and is incomplete. Among over 50,000 clones listed, roughly 90% were seen once. Broader study findings: Clonal expansion was seen in CD4+ and CD8+ blood T cells by week 6 at 0.1 to 3.0 mg/kg. A proportion of nonresponders additionally exhibited low normalized T-cell clonal expansion.

The CDR3 is made up of 13 amino acids. Trimming stripped 8 bases from V and 3 bases from J, with 14 bases between. The germline gives CDR1 SNHLY, CDR2 FYNNEI. The source is an adult with an advanced solid tumor such as melanoma, head and neck, liver or kidney cancer. This chain connects TRBV2 to TRBJ2-7; the D gene is possibly TRBD1 (6 bases). This specimen consisted of CD4+ or CD8+ T cells sorted from blood, obtained in a trial of the OX40 agonist ivuxolimab. As DNA, the CDR3 is TGTGCCAGCCTAAGAGGCAGGGGCTACGAGCAGTACTTC. Translation gives CASLRGRGYEQYF.